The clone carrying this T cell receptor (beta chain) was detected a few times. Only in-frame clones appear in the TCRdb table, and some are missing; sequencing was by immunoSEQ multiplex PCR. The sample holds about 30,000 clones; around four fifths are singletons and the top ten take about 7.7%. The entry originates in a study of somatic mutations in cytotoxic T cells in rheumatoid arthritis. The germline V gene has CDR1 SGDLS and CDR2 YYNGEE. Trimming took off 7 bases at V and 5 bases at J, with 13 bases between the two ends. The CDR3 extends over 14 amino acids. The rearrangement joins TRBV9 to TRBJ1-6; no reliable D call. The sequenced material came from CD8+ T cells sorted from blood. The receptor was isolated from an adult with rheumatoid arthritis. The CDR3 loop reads CASGGPGDNSPLHF. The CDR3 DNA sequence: TGTGCCAGCGGAGGGCCAGGCGATAATTCACCCCTCCACTTT.